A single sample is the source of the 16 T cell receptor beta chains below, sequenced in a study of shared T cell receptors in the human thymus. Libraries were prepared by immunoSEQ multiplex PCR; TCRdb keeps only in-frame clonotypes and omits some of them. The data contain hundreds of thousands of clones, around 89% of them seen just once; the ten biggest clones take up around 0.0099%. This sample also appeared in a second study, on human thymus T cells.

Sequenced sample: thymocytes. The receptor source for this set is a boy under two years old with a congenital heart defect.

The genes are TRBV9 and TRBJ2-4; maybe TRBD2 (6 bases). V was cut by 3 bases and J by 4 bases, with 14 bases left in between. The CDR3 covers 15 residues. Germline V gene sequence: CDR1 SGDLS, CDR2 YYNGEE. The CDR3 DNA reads TGTGCCAGCAGCGCTTACCCGGGGACTAAAAACATTCAGTACTTC. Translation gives CASSAYPGTKNIQYF.

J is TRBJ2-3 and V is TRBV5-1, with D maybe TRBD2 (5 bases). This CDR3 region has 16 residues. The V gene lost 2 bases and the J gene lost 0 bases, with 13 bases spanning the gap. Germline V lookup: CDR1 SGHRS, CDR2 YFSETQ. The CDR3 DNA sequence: TGCGCCAGCAGCTTAAGGCAGCGGTCTAGCACAGATACGCAGTATTTT. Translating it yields CASSLRQRSSTDTQYF.

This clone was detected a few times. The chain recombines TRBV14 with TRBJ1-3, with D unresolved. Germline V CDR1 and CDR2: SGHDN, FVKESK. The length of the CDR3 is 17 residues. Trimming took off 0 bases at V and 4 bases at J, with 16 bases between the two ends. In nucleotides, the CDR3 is TGTGCCAGCAGCCAAGATGATCCACGGGTACTCGGAAACACCATATATTTT. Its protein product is CASSQDDPRVLGNTIYF. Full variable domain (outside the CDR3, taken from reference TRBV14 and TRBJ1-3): EAGVTQFPSHSVIEKGQTVTLRCDPISGHDNLYWYRRVMGKEIKFLLHFVKESKQDESGMPNNRFLAERTGGTYSTLKVQPAELEDSGVYFCASSQDDPRVLGNTIYFGEGSWLTVV.

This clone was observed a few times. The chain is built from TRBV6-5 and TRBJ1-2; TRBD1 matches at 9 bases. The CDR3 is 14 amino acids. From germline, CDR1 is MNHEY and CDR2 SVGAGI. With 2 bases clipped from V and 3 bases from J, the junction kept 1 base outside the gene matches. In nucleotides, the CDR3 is TGTGCCAGCAGTTACGGGGACAGGGACTATGGCTACACCTTC. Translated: CASSYGDRDYGYTF.

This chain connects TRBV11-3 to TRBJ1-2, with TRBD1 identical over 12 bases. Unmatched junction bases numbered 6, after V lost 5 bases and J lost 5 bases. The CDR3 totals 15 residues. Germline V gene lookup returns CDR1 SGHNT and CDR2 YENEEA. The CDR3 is CASSPRDRGLYGYTF. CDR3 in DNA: TGTGCCAGCAGCCCCAGGGACAGGGGGCTGTATGGCTACACCTTC. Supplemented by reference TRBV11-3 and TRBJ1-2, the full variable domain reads EAGVVQSPRYKIIEKKQPVAFWCNPISGHNTLYWYLQNLGQGPELLIRYENEEAVDDSQLPKDRFSAERLKGVDSTLKIQPAELGDSAVYLCASSPRDRGLYGYTFGSGTRLTVV.

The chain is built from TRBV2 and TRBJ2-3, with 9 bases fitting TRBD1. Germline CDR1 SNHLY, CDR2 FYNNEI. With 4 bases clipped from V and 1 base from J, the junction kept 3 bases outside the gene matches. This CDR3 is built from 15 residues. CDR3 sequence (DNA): TGTGCCAGCAGTGGGACAGGGGAGGGCACAGATACGCAGTATTTT. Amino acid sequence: CASSGTGEGTDTQYF.

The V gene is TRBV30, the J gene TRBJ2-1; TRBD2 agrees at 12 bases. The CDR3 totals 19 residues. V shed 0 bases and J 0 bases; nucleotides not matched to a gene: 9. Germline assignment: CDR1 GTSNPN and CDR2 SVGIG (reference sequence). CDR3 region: CAWSVTGLAGSSSYNEQFF. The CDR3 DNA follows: TGTGCCTGGAGTGTAACGGGACTAGCGGGTTCCAGCTCCTACAATGAGCAGTTCTTC.

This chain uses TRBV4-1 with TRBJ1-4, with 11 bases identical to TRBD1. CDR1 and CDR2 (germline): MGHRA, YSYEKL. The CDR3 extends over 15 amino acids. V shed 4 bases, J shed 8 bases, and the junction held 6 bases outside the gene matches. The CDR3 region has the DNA TGCGCCAGCAGCCGCACGGGGACAGGGGGAGAAAAACTGTTTTTT. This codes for CASSRTGTGGEKLFF.

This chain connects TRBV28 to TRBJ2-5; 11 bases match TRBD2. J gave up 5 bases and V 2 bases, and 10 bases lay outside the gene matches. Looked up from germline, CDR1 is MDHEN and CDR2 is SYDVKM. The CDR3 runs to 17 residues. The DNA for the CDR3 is TGTGCCAGCAGTTTAGCCAATAGCGGGAGGGCCCGGGAGACCCAGTACTTC. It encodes CASSLANSGRARETQYF.

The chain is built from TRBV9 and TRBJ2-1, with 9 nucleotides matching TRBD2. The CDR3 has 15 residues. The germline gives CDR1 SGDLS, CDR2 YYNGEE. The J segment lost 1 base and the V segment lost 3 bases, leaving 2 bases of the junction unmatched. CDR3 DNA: TGTGCCAGCAGCGACCTAGCGGGATCCTACAATGAGCAGTTCTTC. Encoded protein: CASSDLAGSYNEQFF.

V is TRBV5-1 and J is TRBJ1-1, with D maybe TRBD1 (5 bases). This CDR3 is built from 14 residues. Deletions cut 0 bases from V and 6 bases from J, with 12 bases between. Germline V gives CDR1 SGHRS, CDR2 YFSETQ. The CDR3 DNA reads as TGCGCCAGCAGCTTGGGGCCCAGGGCCGCTGAAGCTTTCTTT. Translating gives CASSLGPRAAEAFF. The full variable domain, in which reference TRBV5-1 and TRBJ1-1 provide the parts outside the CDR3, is KAGVTQTPRYLIKTRGQQVTLSCSPISGHRSVSWYQQTPGQGLQFLFEYFSETQRNKGNFPGRFSGRQFSNSRSEMNVSTLELGDSALYLCASSLGPRAAEAFFGQGTRLTVV.

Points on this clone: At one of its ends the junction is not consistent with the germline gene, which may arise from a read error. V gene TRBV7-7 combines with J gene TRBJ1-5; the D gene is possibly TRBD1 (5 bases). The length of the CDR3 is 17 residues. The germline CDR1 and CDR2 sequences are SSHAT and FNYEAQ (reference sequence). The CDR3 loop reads CASSLVGRDYSNQPQHF. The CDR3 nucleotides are TGTGCTAGCAGCTTAGTCGGCAGGGACTATAGCAATCAGCCCCAGCATTTT.

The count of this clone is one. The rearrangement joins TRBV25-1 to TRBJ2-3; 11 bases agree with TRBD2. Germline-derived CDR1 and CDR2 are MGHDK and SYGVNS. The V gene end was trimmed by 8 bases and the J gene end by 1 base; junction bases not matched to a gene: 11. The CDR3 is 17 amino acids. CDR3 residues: CASDKGSGGGGTDTQYF. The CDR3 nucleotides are TGTGCCAGCGATAAGGGTAGCGGGGGGGGCGGCACAGATACGCAGTATTTT.

The CDR3 protein is CASGWGRGLGRTEAFF. CDR3 sequence (DNA): TGTGCTAGTGGTTGGGGGAGGGGACTAGGGAGGACTGAAGCTTTCTTT. The chain couples TRBV12-5 to TRBJ1-1, with D possibly being TRBD1 (5 bases). V was clipped by 4 bases and J by 5 bases, with 20 bases between them. This CDR3 has 16 amino acids. Germline CDR1 reads LGHNT; CDR2 reads FRNRAP.

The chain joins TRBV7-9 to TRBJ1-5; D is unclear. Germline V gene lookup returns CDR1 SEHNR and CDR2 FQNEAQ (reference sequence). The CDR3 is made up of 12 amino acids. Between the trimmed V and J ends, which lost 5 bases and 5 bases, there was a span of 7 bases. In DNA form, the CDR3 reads TGTGCCAGCAGCGGAGAGGATCAGCCCCAGCATTTT. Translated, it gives CASSGEDQPQHF.

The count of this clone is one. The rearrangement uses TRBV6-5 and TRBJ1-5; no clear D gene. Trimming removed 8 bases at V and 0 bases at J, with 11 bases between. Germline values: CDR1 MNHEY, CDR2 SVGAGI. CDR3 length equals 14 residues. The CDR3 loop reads CASADPHSNQPQHF. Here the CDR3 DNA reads TGTGCCAGCGCGGATCCTCATAGCAATCAGCCCCAGCATTTT.